The subject of this entry is one TCR beta chain. As yet, its antigen is unknown. This sample is part of a study of T cell responses to AZD1222 COVID-19 vaccine. Study-wide points: Reports say nearly half of spike-specific TCRs go after unmutated variant regions. At study baseline, merely five or six AZD1222 recipients were seropositive.

The ends lost 6 bases at V and 6 bases at J; junction bases unmatched: 14. In germline, CDR1 is SGDLS, CDR2 YYNGEE. The CDR3 is made up of 17 amino acids. Method: immunoSEQ multiplex PCR; TCRdb's copy keeps in-frame clones and lacks some. This sample has fewer than 120,000 clones, with 88% found just once. The clonotype originates from an adult in good health. This chain connects TRBV9 to TRBJ2-1; 11 positions match TRBD2. The sequences come from peripheral blood, collected on day 0 of AZD1222 vaccination. In DNA form, the CDR3 reads TGTGCCAGCACTGACCGCGAGGGACTAGCGGAAACCAATGAGCAGTTCTTC. Translating gives CASTDREGLAETNEQFF.